A single sample gave rise to the 21 T cell receptor beta chains below, sequenced in a study of identical twins. Each CDR3 protein gets one entry after TCRdb re-called the 5' RACE reads with MiXCR. The table has about 720,000 distinct CDR3 sequences, roughly 18% seen once. These data were also reused for a study on T cells expressing NK-cell markers.

Specimen: PBMCs. The receptor set was obtained from a woman in her late teens or twenties in good health.

The chain uses TRBV11-2 and TRBJ2-5; 7 positions match TRBD2. J was trimmed by 5 bases and V by 1 base; bases with no gene match: 10. CDR1 is SGHAT, CDR2 FQNNGV, per germline. This CDR3 spans 16 amino acids. The CDR3 loop reads CASSLAPLGEGETQYF. The CDR3, as DNA: TGTGCCAGCAGCTTAGCCCCTCTGGGGGAGGGGGAGACCCAGTACTTC.

The chain combines TRBV11-1 with TRBJ2-1; D might be TRBD1 (5 bases). Trimming stripped 5 bases from V and 7 bases from J, with 27 bases between. The germline CDR1 and CDR2 sequences are SGHAT and FQDESV (reference sequence). CDR3 size: 18 residues. DNA of the CDR3: TGTGCCAGCAGCCACAAAGTGGGTCGTGGTAGCAGGGCGAATGAGCAGTTCTTC. Encoded protein: CASSHKVGRGSRANEQFF.

V usage is TRBV7-9 and J usage is TRBJ2-3; D gene uncertain. V gave up 4 bases and J gave up 2 bases, with 10 bases separating them. CDR3 length: 14 residues. Germline values: CDR1 SEHNR, CDR2 FQNEAQ (reference sequence). For the CDR3, the DNA is TGTGCCAGCAGCTGGAAAGCGTTCACAGATACGCAGTATTTT. It translates to CASSWKAFTDTQYF. Looking up the rest from reference TRBV7-9 and TRBJ2-3 gives the full variable domain: DTGVSQNPRHKITKRGQNVTFRCDPISEHNRLYWYRQTLGQGPEFLTYFQNEAQLEKSRLLSDRFSAERPKGSFSTLEIQRTEQGDSAMYLCASSWKAFTDTQYFGPGTRLTVL.

The chain uses TRBV12-3 or TRBV12-4 and TRBJ2-7, with a tentative D call TRBD2 (5 bases). The V gene lost 5 bases and the J gene lost 7 bases, with 18 bases spanning the gap. CDR3 length: 14 residues. The CDR3 protein is CASSLEGYTYEQYF. As DNA, the CDR3 is TGTGCCAGCAGTCTAGAGGGTTATACTTATGAGCAGTACTTC.

This clonotype was recorded a few times. The chain recombines TRBV4-2 with TRBJ2-3; TRBD2 aligns across 13 bases. Trimming cost V 0 bases and J 4 bases; bases outside gene matches: 1. Germline values: CDR1 LGHNA, CDR2 YNFKEQ. This CDR3 spans 16 amino acids. The CDR3 nucleotides read TGTGCCAGCAGCCAAGATGGGACTAGCGGGGCAGATACGCAGTATTTT. Its protein is CASSQDGTSGADTQYF.

This rearrangement joins TRBV5-1 to TRBJ1-1; D is unresolved. Germline V CDR1 and CDR2: SGHRS, YFSETQ. This CDR3 is built from 13 residues. The V and J ends lost 1 base and 1 base respectively, with 5 bases between them. DNA of the CDR3: TGCGCCAGCAGCTTGTTCCAGAACACTGAAGCTTTCTTT. This gives the protein CASSLFQNTEAFF. Complete variable domain (other parts from reference TRBV5-1 and TRBJ1-1): KAGVTQTPRYLIKTRGQQVTLSCSPISGHRSVSWYQQTPGQGLQFLFEYFSETQRNKGNFPGRFSGRQFSNSRSEMNVSTLELGDSALYLCASSLFQNTEAFFGQGTRLTVV.

The chain carries TRBV11-2 and TRBJ2-7; D gene ambiguous. V was cut by 5 bases and J by 4 bases, with 12 bases left in between. From germline, CDR1 is SGHAT and CDR2 FQNNGV. The CDR3 covers 13 residues. This CDR3 reads CASSLFERYEQYF. The CDR3 coding sequence is TGTGCCAGCAGCCTGTTTGAAAGGTACGAGCAGTACTTC.

The rearrangement uses TRBV5-1 and TRBJ1-1, with D unresolved. V was trimmed by 4 bases and J by 1 base, leaving 11 bases between them. Germline V CDR1 and CDR2: SGHRS, YFSETQ. This CDR3 is 14 amino acids long. The CDR3 DNA reads as TGCGCCAGCAGCACAAGCCCACCGAACACTGAAGCTTTCTTT. As protein: CASSTSPPNTEAFF.

The V call is TRBV25-1, the J call TRBJ1-4; D might be TRBD1 (5 bases). The CDR3 is made up of 14 amino acids. The V end was cut by 4 bases, the J end by 7 bases, with 13 bases between. Germline CDR1 MGHDK, CDR2 SYGVNS. In DNA form, the CDR3 reads TGTGCCAGCAGTGTCGGGGGGTGGATTGAAAAACTGTTTTTT. Amino acid sequence: CASSVGGWIEKLFF.

V is TRBV9 and J is TRBJ2-1, with unresolved D. V shed 4 bases and J shed 8 bases, with 19 bases lying between them. The CDR3 is made up of 15 amino acids. CDR1 is SGDLS and CDR2 is YYNGEE in the germline V gene. The CDR3 DNA reads TGTGCCAGCAGCCCCCACCGCGTTGGGGTGCATGAGCAGTTCTTC. This encodes CASSPHRVGVHEQFF.

This clonotype was picked up a small number of times. The chain joins TRBV12-3 or TRBV12-4 to TRBJ2-1, with 7 nucleotides matching TRBD2. CDR3 length equals 15 residues. The J segment lost 5 bases and the V segment lost 6 bases, leaving 10 bases of the junction unmatched. CDR3 sequence (DNA): TGTGCCAGCAGCCGTACCGGGACTATCAACAATGAGCAGTTCTTC. Translating it yields CASSRTGTINNEQFF.

There are a few counts of this clonotype. The chain uses TRBV10-3 and TRBJ1-3; 11 bases match TRBD1. Losses at the gene ends were 8 bases for V and 1 base for J; bases not matched to a gene: 10. Germline CDR1 ENHRY, CDR2 SYGVKD. The CDR3 sequence is 17 residues long. CDR3 nucleotide sequence: TGTGCCATCGGCCGGGGACAGGGGGTTCTATCTGGAAACACCATATATTTT. It encodes CAIGRGQGVLSGNTIYF.

This rearrangement joins TRBV12-3 or TRBV12-4 to TRBJ1-1, with D possibly matching TRBD1 (5 bases). V shed 6 bases and J shed 0 bases, with 8 bases lying between them. The CDR3 covers 13 residues. Written as DNA, the CDR3 is TGTGCCAGCAGGACAGCCATGAACACTGAAGCTTTCTTT. This translates into CASRTAMNTEAFF.

This clonotype was seen more than once but under ten times. V usage is TRBV6-5 and J usage is TRBJ1-4; D remains ambiguous. Germline CDR1 and CDR2: MNHEY and SVGAGI. The V and J ends lost 4 bases and 0 bases respectively, with 9 bases between them. This CDR3 has 15 residues. CDR3 sequence (DNA): TGTGCCAGCAGTTTTCGGACGGCAACTAATGAAAAACTGTTTTTT. This encodes CASSFRTATNEKLFF.

CDR3 bases: TGTGCCAGCAGTTACTCGAGAAGCACTGAAGCTTTCTTT. Translation gives CASSYSRSTEAFF. J is TRBJ1-1 and V is TRBV6-5; D is unresolved. Trimming stripped 0 bases from V and 4 bases from J, with 6 bases between. The germline CDR1 and CDR2 sequences are MNHEY and SVGAGI. The CDR3 runs 13 residues.

This clonotype was observed a few times. This chain connects TRBV10-2 to TRBJ2-3; 7 bases line up with TRBD1. The CDR3 has 14 amino acids. Trimming removed 10 bases from V and 5 bases from J; junction bases left unmatched: 12. Germline lookup yields CDR1 WSHSY and CDR2 SAAADI. This chain's CDR3 is CAILPTGTGDTQYF. The CDR3 DNA sequence: TGCGCCATCCTACCGACAGGGACGGGAGATACGCAGTATTTT.

This clonotype turned up a few times. The chain has TRBV10-3 and TRBJ2-1; a weak D match, TRBD2 (6 bases). With 10 bases removed from V and 4 bases from J, the gap between germline ends came to 11 bases. This CDR3 is 12 amino acids long. CDR1 ENHRY and CDR2 SYGVKD come from the germline V gene. CDR3 in DNA: TGTGCCACCCGGGGGATATACAATGAGCAGTTCTTC. It translates to CATRGIYNEQFF.

The chain carries TRBV18 and TRBJ2-3; tentative D call: TRBD2 (5 bases). V gave up 0 bases and J gave up 7 bases, with 17 bases separating them. Germline V gene data show CDR1 as KGHSH and CDR2 as LQKENI. CDR3 length equals 16 residues. CDR3 region: CASSPPMRSASHTQYF. The CDR3, as DNA: TGTGCCAGCTCACCACCGATGCGTAGTGCTAGCCATACGCAGTATTTT.

This clonotype was picked up a small number of times. The DNA of the CDR3 is TGTGCCAGCAGTTTAAGGGGACTCGGCTACGAGCAGTACTTC. Translation: CASSLRGLGYEQYF. The genes are TRBV27 and TRBJ2-7; D may be TRBD2 (6 bases). The CDR3 consists of 14 residues. Trimming shortened V by 2 bases and J by 3 bases, and 11 bases separated the two germline ends. Germline V gene sequence: CDR1 MNHEY, CDR2 SMNVEV (reference sequence).

J is TRBJ2-1 and V is TRBV6-2 or TRBV6-3; the match to TRBD2 covers 11 bases. The CDR3 runs 18 residues. Trimming took 0 bases from V and 0 from J; bases not matched to a gene: 4. Germline CDR1 reads MNHEY; CDR2 reads SVGEGT. The CDR3 sequence is CASSYSRTSGSSYNEQFF. DNA of the CDR3: TGTGCCAGCAGTTACTCCCGCACTAGCGGGAGCTCCTACAATGAGCAGTTCTTC.

V gene TRBV20-1 combines with J gene TRBJ2-7; D unresolved. CDR3 length: 14 residues. Germline assignment: CDR1 DFQATT and CDR2 SNEGSKA (reference sequence). The V and J ends lost 4 bases and 0 bases respectively, with 13 bases between them. CDR3 nucleotides: TGCAGTGCTACCAGTCAGGTGAACTCCTACGAGCAGTACTTC. Protein product: CSATSQVNSYEQYF.